This TCR beta chain was sequenced during a study of persistence of HIV-infected CD4 T cells. General study points: TCRbeta richness was lower in CMV- and Gag-responding cells than in anti-CD3/anti-CD28-responding cells. Proviral oligoclonality tracked with TCR oligoclonality within the same sorted cells. TCR analyses could not target the rare provirus-carrying CMV-responding cells.

Points on this clone: Antigen: not known.

Germline V CDR1 and CDR2: MDHEN, SYDVKM. The CDR3 runs to 15 residues. The J segment lost 7 bases and the V segment lost 3 bases, leaving 11 bases of the junction unmatched. Anti-CD3/anti-CD28 beads served as a nonspecific positive control stimulus. Sorting selected CD4+ T cells upregulating both CD40 ligand and CD69. Donors were HIV-1-infected adults who began suppressive ART during chronic infection. This was the immunoSEQ version 4 assay in survey mode. The repertoire was sequenced with immunoSEQ multiplex PCR; TCRdb's copy has only in-frame clones and lacks some. Of 35,000 to 40,000 clones listed, roughly 89% are singletons.

The chain combines TRBV28 with TRBJ2-5; 7 bases align to TRBD1. The sample here was CD4+ T cells sorted from PBMCs after approximately 19-hour stimulation, taken from a patient who received antiretroviral therapy. The clonotype originates from an adult man with HIV who was CMV-seropositive. The chain's CDR3 is CASSFEDRARGTQYF. CDR3 sequence (DNA): TGTGCCAGCAGTTTTGAAGACAGGGCAAGGGGGACCCAGTACTTC.